This is a list of T cell receptor beta chains from one sample in a study of cytomegalovirus exposure and HLA in healthy donors. TCRdb's table, derived via immunoSEQ multiplex PCR, lists solely in-frame clones and lacks some. The table shows 160,000 or so clones, with about 85% occurring only once. Specimen: PBMCs. The source is a woman under 30 in good health and CMV-seronegative. Each CDR3 is given without its conserved first and last residue. D genes are given only for firm matches. The size field is filled for only some rows; it gives once, few, many or a size class.

len | abundance | j_gene | d_gene | v_gene | CDR3aa
12 | NA | TRBJ2-7 | NA | TRBV27 | ASSPNSLLGEQY
15 | NA | TRBJ2-4 | TRBD2 | TRBV11-1 | ASSFVSGGASKNIQY
14 | NA | TRBJ2-1 | TRBD2 | TRBV5-1 | ASSQPDSGTNNEQF
11 | NA | TRBJ1-1 | NA | TRBV7-9 | ASSPQGDTEAF
13 | NA | TRBJ2-2 | NA | TRBV21-1 | ARSDRVSSTGELF
10 | NA | TRBJ1-1 | NA | TRBV28 | ASGRRLSEAF
14 | NA | TRBJ2-1 | TRBD2 | TRBV11-2 | ASSVSSGASYNEQF
12 | NA | TRBJ1-4 | TRBD1 | TRBV2 | ASTGTGRGEKLF
13 | NA | TRBJ2-7 | TRBD1 | TRBV19 | ASSVYRGPAYEQY
17 | NA | TRBJ2-7 | TRBD2 | TRBV10-1 | ASGRLQGHRGTSDYEQY
14 | once | TRBJ2-2 | NA | TRBV19 | ASSSGDLTVGGELF
13 | few | TRBJ1-6 | TRBD1 | TRBV10-3 | AINSSGGENSPLH
10 | NA | TRBJ2-7 | TRBD1 | TRBV29-1 | SGGQGQEEQY
9 | NA | TRBJ1-2 | TRBD1 | TRBV20-1 | SADRVHGYT
15 | NA | TRBJ2-1 | TRBD2 | TRBV2 | ASSEARLAGTKNEQF
13 | NA | TRBJ1-1 | NA | TRBV19 | ASGTRMGGNTEAF
13 | NA | TRBJ2-3 | TRBD2 | TRBV7-8 | ASSLGGGSADTQY
11 | NA | TRBJ2-2 | NA | TRBV27 | ASRGGGTGELF
13 | NA | TRBJ2-3 | TRBD2 | TRBV4-3 | ASSQDSGKSDTQY
12 | once | TRBJ1-2 | TRBD1 | TRBV29-1 | SVDGTGENYGYT
13 | NA | TRBJ1-6 | NA | TRBV30 | AWMGADGYNSPLH
13 | NA | TRBJ2-1 | TRBD2 | TRBV5-5 | ASSLAGVSYNEQF
16 | few | TRBJ2-1 | TRBD2 | TRBV4-2 | ASSQELGAGALYNEQF
14 | NA | TRBJ2-7 | TRBD2 | TRBV7-8 | ASSLGLAGGIYEQY
12 | once | TRBJ1-1 | TRBD1 | TRBV2 | ASSEQGGEAEAF
11 | NA | TRBJ2-7 | TRBD1 | TRBV29-1 | SAVDDRAYEQY